This T cell receptor beta chain was profiled in a study of cytomegalovirus exposure and HLA in healthy donors. Across the whole study: Genetic ancestry analysis placed approximately 80% of the 398 donors that were genotyped in the Caucasian-associated cluster. Study-level findings and limits: Near-uniform donor sequencing depth was presumed by presence/absence analyses.

The CDR3 covers 15 residues. Trimming took 1 base from V and 4 from J; bases not matched to a gene: 5. Looked up from germline, CDR1 is LGHNA and CDR2 is YNFKEQ. This clone occurred once. What it binds is unknown. Use of 60 Vbeta and 13 Jbeta primers characterized the PCR. Clones were read by immunoSEQ multiplex PCR, and TCRdb kept only the in-frame ones, dropping some. This repertoire shows some 110,000 clones, 70% to 80% found once; its top ten account for approximately 1.2%. The genes are TRBV4-2 and TRBJ2-3; TRBD2 matches at 7 bases. The sequencing input was PBMCs. The clonotype originates from a man aged 35-49 years in good health and CMV-seronegative. In DNA, the CDR3 is TGTGCCAGCAGCCAAGGGGGCGGGAGTCCAGATACGCAGTATTTT. Its translation: CASSQGGGSPDTQYF.